The present TCR beta chain was sequenced within a study of beta chain features in type 1 diabetes. This clone was counted between two and nine times. Its specificity is not known. The study, taken as a whole, reports: The naive, central memory and Treg TCRB repertoires showed an apparent similarity that was greater among patients than among healthy donors.

Every isolated RNA sample was fully reverse transcribed, so sequencing captured expressed TCRB transcripts. This table comes from immunoSEQ multiplex PCR, and its TCRdb copy is limited to in-frame clones, with some not included. The top ten clones hold approximately 0.046% of a sample with 330,000 or so clones, roughly a fifth of them seen once. Once sorted, every population was more than 95% pure. This TCR derives from a woman aged 18-29 years in good health. Sequencing input: naive CD4+ T cells from blood.

The CDR3 loop reads CAWSVDRGDTQYF. Here the CDR3 DNA reads TGTGCCTGGAGTGTGGACCGGGGGGATACGCAGTATTTT. The J gene is TRBJ2-3, the V gene TRBV30; TRBD2 might be the D (6 bases). Trimming cost V 0 bases and J 6 bases, with 10 bases left between them. Germline V CDR1 and CDR2: GTSNPN, SVGIG (reference sequence). The CDR3 totals 13 residues.